This T cell receptor beta chain came from a study of blood T cell repertoires in COVID-19. Source study methods: Cell counts per sample came from amplifying reference gene primers. The table came from immunoSEQ multiplex PCR; TCRdb's copy has only in-frame clones and leaves some out. From that table come the V and J calls and clone size; the DNA was used to work out D and trimming. The data show about 300,000 clones, with 86% seen just once and roughly a tenth held by the top ten. The CDR3 spans 15 residues. CDR1 is MNHEY, CDR2 SVGAGI, per germline. After removal of 6 bases from V and 7 bases from J, the junction contained 12 bases not matched to a gene.

The sequence was collected from a woman aged 18-29 years who had recovered from COVID-19. The chain recombines TRBV6-5 with TRBJ2-5; 9 bases are shared with TRBD2. Sequencing used PBMCs or T cells enriched from blood (not recorded which). The CDR3 sequence is CASRTKAGGDGTQYF. CDR3 sequence (DNA): TGTGCCAGCAGGACAAAAGCGGGGGGCGACGGGACCCAGTACTTC.